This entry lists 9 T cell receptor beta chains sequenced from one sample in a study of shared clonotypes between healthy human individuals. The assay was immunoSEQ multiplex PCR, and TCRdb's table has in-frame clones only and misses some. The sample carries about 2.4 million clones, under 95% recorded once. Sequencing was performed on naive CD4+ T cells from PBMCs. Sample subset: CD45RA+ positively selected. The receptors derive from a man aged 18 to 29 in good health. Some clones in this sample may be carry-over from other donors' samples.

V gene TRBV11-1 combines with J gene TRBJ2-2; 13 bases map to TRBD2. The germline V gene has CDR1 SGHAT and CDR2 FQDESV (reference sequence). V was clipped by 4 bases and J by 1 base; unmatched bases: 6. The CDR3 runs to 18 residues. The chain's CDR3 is CASSSPGLAGLNTGELFF. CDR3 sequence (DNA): TGTGCCAGCAGCTCCCCGGGACTAGCGGGGTTGAACACCGGGGAGCTGTTTTTT.

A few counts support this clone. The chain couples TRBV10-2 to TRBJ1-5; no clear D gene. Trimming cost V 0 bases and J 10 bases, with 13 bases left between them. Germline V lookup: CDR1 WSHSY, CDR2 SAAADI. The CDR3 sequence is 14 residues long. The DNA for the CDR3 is TGCGCCAGCAGTGAGTCGCGGCCACCTGGCCCCCAGCATTTT. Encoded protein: CASSESRPPGPQHF.

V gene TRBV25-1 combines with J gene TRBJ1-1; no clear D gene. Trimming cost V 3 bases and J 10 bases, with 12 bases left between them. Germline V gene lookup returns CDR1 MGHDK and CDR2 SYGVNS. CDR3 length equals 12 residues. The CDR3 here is CASSDARNLAFF. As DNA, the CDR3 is TGTGCCAGCAGTGACGCCCGGAACCTAGCTTTCTTT.

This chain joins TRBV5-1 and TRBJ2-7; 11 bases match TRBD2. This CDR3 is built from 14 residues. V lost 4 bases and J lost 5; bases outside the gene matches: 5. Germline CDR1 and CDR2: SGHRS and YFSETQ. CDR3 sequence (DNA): TGCGCCAGCAGCAAACTAGCGGGAGTCCACGAGCAGTACTTC. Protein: CASSKLAGVHEQYF.

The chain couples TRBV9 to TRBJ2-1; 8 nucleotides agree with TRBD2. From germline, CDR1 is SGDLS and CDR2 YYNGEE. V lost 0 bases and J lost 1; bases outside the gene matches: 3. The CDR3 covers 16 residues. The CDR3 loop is CASSVGGGQSYNEQFF. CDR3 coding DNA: TGTGCCAGCAGCGTAGGCGGGGGGCAATCCTACAATGAGCAGTTCTTC.

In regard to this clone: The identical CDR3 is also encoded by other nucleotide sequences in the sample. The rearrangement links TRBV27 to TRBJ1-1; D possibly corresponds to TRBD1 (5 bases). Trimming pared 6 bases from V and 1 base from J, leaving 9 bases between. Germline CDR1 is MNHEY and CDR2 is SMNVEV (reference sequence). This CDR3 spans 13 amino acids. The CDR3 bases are TGTGCCAGCAGCCTGGGGGGGAACACTGAAGCTTTCTTT. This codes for CASSLGGNTEAFF.

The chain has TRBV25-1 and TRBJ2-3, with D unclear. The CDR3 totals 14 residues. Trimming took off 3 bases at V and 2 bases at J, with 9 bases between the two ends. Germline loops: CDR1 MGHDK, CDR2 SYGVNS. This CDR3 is CASSEHTLTDTQYF. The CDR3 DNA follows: TGTGCCAGCAGTGAGCACACCCTCACAGATACGCAGTATTTT.

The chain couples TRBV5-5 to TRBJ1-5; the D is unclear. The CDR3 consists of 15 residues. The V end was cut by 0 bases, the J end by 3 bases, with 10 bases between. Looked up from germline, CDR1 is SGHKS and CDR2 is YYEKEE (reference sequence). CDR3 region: CASSLGPRNNQPQHF. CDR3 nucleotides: TGTGCCAGCAGCTTGGGGCCACGGAACAATCAGCCCCAGCATTTT. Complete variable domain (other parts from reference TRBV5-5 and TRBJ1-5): DAGVTQSPTHLIKTRGQQVTLRCSPISGHKSVSWYQQVLGQGPQFIFQYYEKEERGRGNFPDRFSARQFPNYSSELNVNALLLGDSALYLCASSLGPRNNQPQHFGDGTRLSIL.

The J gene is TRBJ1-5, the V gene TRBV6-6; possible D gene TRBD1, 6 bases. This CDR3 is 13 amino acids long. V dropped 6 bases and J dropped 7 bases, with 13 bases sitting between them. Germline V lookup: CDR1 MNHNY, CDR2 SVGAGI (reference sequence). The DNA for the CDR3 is TGTGCCAGCAGGCAACAGGGAGACCAGCCCCAGCATTTT. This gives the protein CASRQQGDQPQHF.